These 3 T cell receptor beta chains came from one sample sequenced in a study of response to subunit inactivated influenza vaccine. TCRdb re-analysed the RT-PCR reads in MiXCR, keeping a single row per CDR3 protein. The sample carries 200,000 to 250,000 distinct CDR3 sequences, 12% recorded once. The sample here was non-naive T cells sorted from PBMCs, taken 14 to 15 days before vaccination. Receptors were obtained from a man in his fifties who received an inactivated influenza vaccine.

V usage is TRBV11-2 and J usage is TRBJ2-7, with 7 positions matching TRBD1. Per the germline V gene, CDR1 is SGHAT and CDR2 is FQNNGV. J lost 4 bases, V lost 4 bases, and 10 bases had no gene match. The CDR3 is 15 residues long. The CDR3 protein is CASSYSSRQGYEQYF. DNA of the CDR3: TGTGCCAGCAGCTACTCCTCCCGACAGGGTTACGAGCAGTACTTC.

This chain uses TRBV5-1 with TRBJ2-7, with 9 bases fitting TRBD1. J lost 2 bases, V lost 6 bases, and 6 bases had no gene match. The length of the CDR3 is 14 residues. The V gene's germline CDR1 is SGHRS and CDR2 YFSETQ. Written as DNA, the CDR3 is TGCGCCAGCACGGGGGGACAGGGTCCCTACGAGCAGTACTTC. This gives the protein CASTGGQGPYEQYF.

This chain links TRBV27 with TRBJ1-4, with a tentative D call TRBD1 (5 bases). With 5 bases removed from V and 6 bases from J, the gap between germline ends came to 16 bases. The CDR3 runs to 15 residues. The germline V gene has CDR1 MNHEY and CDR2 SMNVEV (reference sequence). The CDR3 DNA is TGTGCCAGCAGTGAAACCCCGGGACCTTATGAAAAACTGTTTTTT. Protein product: CASSETPGPYEKLFF.